The 5 T cell receptor beta chains below all came from one sample that was sequenced in a study of T cells after yellow fever vaccination. TCRdb analysed the 5' RACE reads with MiXCR anew, one entry per CDR3 protein. The sample carries more than 300,000 distinct CDR3 sequences, 9.5% to 12% recorded once. Sequencing was performed on CD4+ T cells sorted from PBMCs, taken 45 days after the yellow fever booster vaccination. These receptor sequences come from a man aged 18-30 years who received the YFV17D yellow fever vaccine.

This clonotype appeared a few times. V gene TRBV4-3 combines with J gene TRBJ2-7, with a tentative D call TRBD1 (7 bases). This CDR3 region has 16 residues. With 1 base removed from V and 4 bases from J, the gap between germline ends came to 17 bases. Per germline, CDR1 LGHNA and CDR2 YSLEER. The CDR3 loop reads CASSQGTAGGIYEQYF. CDR3 DNA sequence: TGCGCCAGCAGCCAAGGAACCGCAGGGGGGATTTACGAGCAGTACTTC.

The V gene is TRBV19, the J gene TRBJ2-7; D may be TRBD1 (6 bases). The CDR3 sequence is 14 residues long. V was cut by 2 bases and J by 0 bases, with 8 bases left in between. Germline V gene lookup returns CDR1 LNHDA and CDR2 SQIVND (reference sequence). The CDR3: CASSIRTASYEQYF. Written as DNA, the CDR3 is TGTGCCAGTAGTATAAGGACAGCCTCCTACGAGCAGTACTTC.

This clonotype was detected a few times. V is TRBV6-1 and J is TRBJ2-2; 8 bases line up with TRBD2. The CDR3 is made up of 14 amino acids. Unmatched junction bases numbered 7, after V lost 6 bases and J lost 7 bases. Germline assignment: CDR1 MNHNS and CDR2 SASEGT. CDR3 amino acids: CASRTGGAFGELFF. In DNA, the CDR3 is TGTGCCAGCAGGACCGGGGGGGCATTCGGGGAGCTGTTTTTT.

This clonotype was picked up a small number of times. The chain's CDR3 is CASSQDRGHRESNRELAFF. The DNA of the CDR3 is TGTGCCAGCAGCCAAGATAGGGGGCACCGGGAGTCGAACCGGGAATTAGCTTTCTTT. The chain links TRBV4-2 to TRBJ1-1, with 7 bases fitting TRBD1. CDR3 length equals 19 residues. With V trimmed by 0 bases and J by 10 bases, 23 bases remained unmatched. Germline V CDR1 and CDR2: LGHNA, YNFKEQ.

In its sample, this clonotype was seen many times. The chain combines TRBV12-3 or TRBV12-4 with TRBJ1-1; weak D call: TRBD1 (6 bases). V was shortened by 1 base and J by 6 bases, with 12 bases between the two germline ends. The CDR3 has 14 residues. As DNA, the CDR3 is TGTGCCAGCAGTTTAGGGCAGGGGATCCCTGAAGCTTTCTTT. Translated, it gives CASSLGQGIPEAFF.